The 4 T cell receptor beta chains in this list originate from one sample, sequenced in a study of Graves' ophthalmopathy and Graves' hyperthyroidism. Beta-chain TCR CDR3 regions were amplified from RNA transcripts. Following a first-round RT-PCR that used HTBI primers, a second-round multiplex PCR was carried out. Each CDR3 protein is one row after TCRdb ran MiXCR on the multiplex PCR reads. In the table there are 400,000 to 500,000 distinct CDR3 sequences, 20% to 25% of which are singletons. The sample taken for sequencing was peripheral blood. The receptors were gathered from a woman aged 18-29 years with stable Graves' hyperthyroidism.

This clonotype was observed many times. The V and J genes are TRBV6-2 or TRBV6-3 and TRBJ2-2; D remains unclear. Trimming shortened V by 2 bases and J by 1 base, and 8 bases separated the two germline ends. Per the germline V gene, CDR1 is MNHEY and CDR2 is SVGEGT. The CDR3 consists of 15 residues. The CDR3 sequence is CASSYISGNTGELFF. Here the CDR3 DNA reads TGTGCCAGCAGTTACATCTCAGGGAACACCGGGGAGCTGTTTTTT.

This clonotype was observed many times. The rearrangement joins TRBV6-2 or TRBV6-3 to TRBJ1-5; 11 nucleotides agree with TRBD1. This CDR3 spans 16 amino acids. Unmatched junction bases numbered 4, after V lost 0 bases and J lost 6 bases. Germline CDR1 and CDR2: MNHEY and SVGEGT. CDR3 nucleotides: TGTGCCAGCAGTTACTCCGGACAGGGGGCAGCTCAGCCCCAGCATTTT. Its translation is CASSYSGQGAAQPQHF.

This clonotype showed up many times. The V gene is TRBV9, the J gene TRBJ2-5; D unclear. V lost 2 bases, J lost 4 bases, and 12 bases lay in between. The CDR3 consists of 14 residues. CDR1 is SGDLS, CDR2 YYNGEE, per germline. CDR3 amino acids: CASSVSWGIETQYF. The CDR3 coding sequence is TGTGCCAGCAGCGTTTCATGGGGAATAGAGACCCAGTACTTC.

The J gene is TRBJ2-7, the V gene TRBV4-1, with D unclear. Germline-derived CDR1 and CDR2 are MGHRA and YSYEKL. The germline V and J ends were trimmed by 2 bases and 6 bases, with 8 bases remaining between them. This CDR3 contains 12 residues. The CDR3 region has the DNA TGCGCCAGCAGCCAACCAAGAGCCGAGCAGTACTTC. This encodes CASSQPRAEQYF.